This T cell receptor (beta chain) was retrieved from a study of cytomegalovirus exposure and HLA in healthy donors. Details on this clone: Its antigen is not known.

PCR involved 60 Vbeta and 13 Jbeta primers. Only in-frame clones appear in the TCRdb table, and some are missing; sequencing was by immunoSEQ multiplex PCR. The profile shows over 200,000 clones, roughly 79% of them singletons. Study outcomes and limitations: Segments of the TCR beta V type were, in most cases, productive about 87% or about 30% of the time in an earlier analysis. A likely sequencing artifact accounted for one observed cluster of highly shared sequence variants. Available immune exposure information covered CMV serostatus only.

The CDR3 is made up of 15 amino acids. V was shortened by 3 bases and J by 3 bases, with 12 bases between the two germline ends. The germline V gene has CDR1 SGHKS and CDR2 YYEKEE (reference sequence). Sample: PBMCs. The receptor was isolated from a woman aged 40 to 55 in good health and CMV-seronegative. The chain links TRBV5-5 to TRBJ2-2, with D possibly being TRBD1 (6 bases). CDR3 in amino acids: CASSYLGGYTGELFF. The CDR3 region has the DNA TGTGCCAGCAGCTACTTAGGGGGTTACACCGGGGAGCTGTTTTTT.